The 20 T cell receptor beta chains in this list originate from one sample, sequenced in a study of Tregs in tolerant kidney transplant recipients. The table came from immunoSEQ multiplex PCR; TCRdb's copy has only in-frame clones and leaves some out. This sample has 74,000 or so clones; 90% to 95% occur once, and the top ten carry roughly 1.6%. Mixed chimerism was transient after nonmyeloablative marrow transplants from related graft donors. The material sequenced was CD4+ T cells from blood (PBMCs), taken 24 months after the transplant. The source is a human patient who received a combined kidney and bone marrow transplant. T cells may partly derive from the graft donor.

The chain carries TRBV5-1 and TRBJ1-1; D not certain. Germline CDR1 and CDR2: SGHRS and YFSETQ. V lost 4 bases to trimming and J lost 8 bases, with 27 bases between them. The CDR3 sequence is 17 residues long. The CDR3 reads CASSLGVRLRGEPEAFF. CDR3 nucleotide sequence: TGCGCCAGCAGCCTCGGCGTGCGGTTGCGGGGTGAACCAGAAGCTTTCTTT.

V and J are TRBV4-3 and TRBJ1-3; no definite D call. The V and J ends lost 0 bases and 2 bases respectively, with 8 bases between them. Germline lookup yields CDR1 LGHNA and CDR2 YSLEER. The CDR3 extends over 15 amino acids. For the CDR3, the DNA is TGCGCCAGCAGCCAAGACACCGGTCCTGGAAACACCATATATTTT. Amino acid sequence: CASSQDTGPGNTIYF.

The chain combines TRBV5-4 with TRBJ2-1; TRBD2 agrees at 10 bases. Germline CDR1 reads SGHNT; CDR2 reads YYREEE (reference sequence). CDR3 size: 15 residues. V trimming: 5 bases; J trimming: 1 base; junction bases outside the gene matches: 3. The CDR3 DNA follows: TGTGCCAGCAGTGAAGCGGGAGGGTCCTACAATGAGCAGTTCTTC. Its protein product is CASSEAGGSYNEQFF.

CDR3 nucleotide sequence: TGTGCCAGCAGCTCAGGACAGAAAGCTTTCTTT. The encoded protein is CASSSGQKAFF. This chain connects TRBV11-2 to TRBJ1-1; maybe TRBD1 (6 bases). Germline CDR1 reads SGHAT; CDR2 reads FQNNGV. This CDR3 has 11 amino acids. Trimming removed 4 bases at V and 9 bases at J, with 9 bases between.

The J gene is TRBJ1-1, the V gene TRBV19, with D unclear. This CDR3 is 14 amino acids long. Germline V gives CDR1 LNHDA, CDR2 SQIVND (reference sequence). Trimming removed 4 bases from V and 3 bases from J, with 12 bases in between. CDR3 residues: CASSNTREDTEAFF. CDR3 DNA sequence: TGTGCCAGTAGTAACACAAGGGAGGACACTGAAGCTTTCTTT.

This chain connects TRBV7-2 to TRBJ2-5, with unresolved D. Judging by the DNA end, TRBJ2-7 fits better; the J call may be wrong. CDR1 and CDR2 (germline): SGHTA, FQGNSA. This CDR3 has 13 residues. CDR3 DNA: TGTGCCAGCAGCTTGCGACTCGCTTTCGAGCAGTACTTC. Translating gives CASSLRLAFEQYF.

CDR3 DNA: TGTGCCAGCAGGCTACCAATTGAGTACTTC. Its protein product is CASRLPIEYF. The chain has TRBV27 and TRBJ2-7; D is unresolved. V was shortened by 6 bases and J by 11 bases, with 11 bases between the two germline ends. The CDR3 runs 10 residues. CDR1 MNHEY and CDR2 SMNVEV come from the germline V gene (reference sequence).

V usage is TRBV15 and J usage is TRBJ2-3; TRBD1 matches at 8 bases. The length of the CDR3 is 13 residues. Germline V gene data show CDR1 as LNHNV and CDR2 as YYDKDF (reference sequence). V lost 0 bases, J lost 10 bases, and 3 bases stayed unmatched. The CDR3 DNA reads as TGTGCCACCAGCAGAGAATTGACAGGGGCGCAGTATTTT. Protein: CATSRELTGAQYF.

The chain has TRBV5-1 and TRBJ2-7, with 7 nucleotides matching TRBD1. The V gene's germline CDR1 is SGHRS and CDR2 YFSETQ. The CDR3 consists of 14 residues. Germline trimming cut 2 bases from V and 7 bases from J; bases unmatched to any gene: 9. In DNA form, the CDR3 reads TGCGCCAGCAGCTTAACCGGGACAGCAGGGGAGCAGTACTTC. Translation gives CASSLTGTAGEQYF.

The V gene is TRBV5-6, the J gene TRBJ1-5; D unclear. The V gene lost 5 bases and the J gene lost 3 bases, with 12 bases spanning the gap. The V gene's germline CDR1 is SGHDT and CDR2 YYEEEE. There are 14 residues in the CDR3. CDR3 sequence reads: CASRRWADNQPQHF. For the CDR3, the DNA is TGTGCCAGCAGGCGTTGGGCAGACAATCAGCCCCAGCATTTT.

This clone has just one count. The chain combines TRBV9 with TRBJ2-1, with D maybe TRBD2 (5 bases). Germline V gene data show CDR1 as SGDLS and CDR2 as YYNGEE. CDR3 size: 16 residues. V lost 0 bases and J 4 bases, leaving 14 bases between the germline ends. The CDR3, as DNA: TGTGCCAGCAGCGTAGATTTAGCGACGCCGTACAATGAGCAGTTCTTC. It yields the protein CASSVDLATPYNEQFF.

V usage is TRBV11-3 and J usage is TRBJ2-2; TRBD2 might be the D (6 bases). The germline V gene encodes CDR1 SGHNT and CDR2 YENEEA. The CDR3 extends over 15 amino acids. V was pared by 2 bases and J by 1 base, with 8 bases between. The chain's CDR3 is CASSLIAVNTGELFF. Written as DNA, the CDR3 is TGTGCCAGCAGCTTAATAGCGGTGAACACCGGGGAGCTGTTTTTT.

The V gene is TRBV27, the J gene TRBJ2-1; 7 bases are shared with TRBD1. V was clipped by 0 bases and J by 4 bases; unmatched bases: 3. The CDR3 loop spans 15 amino acids. Germline CDR1 and CDR2: MNHEY and SMNVEV (reference sequence). CDR3 sequence (DNA): TGTGCCAGCAGTTTATCCAGGGGGTTGTACAATGAGCAGTTCTTC. Its translation is CASSLSRGLYNEQFF.

The chain carries TRBV18 and TRBJ2-7, with D perhaps TRBD1 (6 bases). This CDR3 is built from 14 residues. Germline V CDR1 and CDR2: KGHSH, LQKENI. With 3 bases removed from V and 2 bases from J, the gap between germline ends came to 11 bases. The CDR3 spells CASSPGQGTYEQYF. The CDR3 DNA reads as TGTGCCAGCTCACCGGGGCAGGGGACCTACGAGCAGTACTTC. Supplemented by reference TRBV18 and TRBJ2-7, the full variable domain reads NAGVMQNPRHLVRRRGQEARLRCSPMKGHSHVYWYRQLPEEGLKFMVYLQKENIIDESGMPKERFSAEFPKEGPSILRIQQVVRGDSAAYFCASSPGQGTYEQYFGPGTRLTVT.

The V and J genes are TRBV7-9 and TRBJ2-1; TRBD2 aligns across 8 bases. The CDR3 is 15 amino acids. Trimming removed 1 base from V and 7 bases from J; junction bases left unmatched: 6. Germline V CDR1 and CDR2: SEHNR, FQNEAQ (reference sequence). CDR3 amino acids: CASSLVFGGANEQFF. CDR3 coding DNA: TGTGCCAGCAGCTTAGTCTTCGGGGGGGCAAATGAGCAGTTCTTC.

V gene TRBV19 combines with J gene TRBJ2-1; TRBD2 matches at 8 bases. V trimming: 3 bases; J trimming: 10 bases; junction bases outside the gene matches: 11. Germline V gene sequence: CDR1 LNHDA, CDR2 SQIVND (reference sequence). The CDR3 consists of 15 residues. The CDR3 loop reads CASSIANWRGGEQFF. CDR3 DNA: TGTGCCAGTAGTATCGCAAACTGGCGCGGGGGGGAGCAGTTCTTC.

The chain employs TRBV7-9 and TRBJ2-7; 9 positions agree with TRBD1. The V gene's germline CDR1 is SEHNR and CDR2 FQNEAQ (reference sequence). The junction had 3 bases not matched to a gene; V was cut back by 3 bases and J by 6 bases. The CDR3 loop spans 13 amino acids. The CDR3 DNA is TGTGCCAGCAGCTTCACAGGGGGCTCCGAGCAGTACTTC. Translated: CASSFTGGSEQYF.

The V gene is TRBV21-1, the J gene TRBJ2-7; the table names TRBD2, a call not compared with the DNA. TRBV21-1 is shown as a pseudogene. This CDR3 has 17 amino acids. In DNA form, the CDR3 reads TGTGCCAGCAGCAAACCGGCTAGCGGGAGGGAGTCCTACGAGCAGTACTTC. Translated, it gives CASSKPASGRESYEQYF.

The CDR3 spells CATSREGLAGAKTQYF. The CDR3 DNA follows: TGTGCCACCAGCAGAGAGGGACTAGCGGGGGCCAAGACCCAGTACTTC. The chain employs TRBV15 and TRBJ2-5; TRBD2 matches 14 bases. Germline V gives CDR1 LNHNV, CDR2 YYDKDF (reference sequence). Trimming cost V 0 bases and J 6 bases; bases outside gene matches: 3. This CDR3 has 16 amino acids. Variable domain in full (rest from reference TRBV15 and TRBJ2-5): DAMVIQNPRYQVTQFGKPVTLSCSQTLNHNVMYWYQQKSSQAPKLLFHYYDKDFNNEADTPDNFQSRRPNTSFCFLDIRSPGLGDTAMYLCATSREGLAGAKTQYFGPGTRLLVL.

The chain employs TRBV30 and TRBJ1-5, with D possibly TRBD1 on 5 matching bases. V dropped 8 bases and J dropped 0 bases, with 14 bases sitting between them. The CDR3 covers 14 residues. Germline V gives CDR1 GTSNPN, CDR2 SVGIG (reference sequence). In nucleotides, the CDR3 is TGTGCCGCCCGGGGGGATTATAGCAATCAGCCCCAGCATTTT. Translating it yields CAARGDYSNQPQHF.